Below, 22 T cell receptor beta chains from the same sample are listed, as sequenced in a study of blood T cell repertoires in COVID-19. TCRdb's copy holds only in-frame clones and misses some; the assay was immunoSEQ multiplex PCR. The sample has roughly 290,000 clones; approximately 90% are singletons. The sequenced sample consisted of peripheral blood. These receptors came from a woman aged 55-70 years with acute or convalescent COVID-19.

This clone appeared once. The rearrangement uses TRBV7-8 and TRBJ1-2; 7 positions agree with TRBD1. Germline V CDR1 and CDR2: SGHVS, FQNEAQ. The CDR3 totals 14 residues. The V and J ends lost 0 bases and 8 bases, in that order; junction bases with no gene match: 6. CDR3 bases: TGTGCCAGCAGCTTAGCGCCTGAGGGGGCGGGCTACACCTTC. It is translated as CASSLAPEGAGYTF.

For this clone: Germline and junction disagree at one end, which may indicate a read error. CDR3 loop: CASSIGAPDF. CDR3 sequence (DNA): TGTGCCAGTAGTATAGGGGCTCCTGACTTC. V and J are TRBV19 and TRBJ2-5; D not resolved. The CDR3 consists of 10 residues. Germline V lookup: CDR1 LNHDA, CDR2 SQIVND (reference sequence).

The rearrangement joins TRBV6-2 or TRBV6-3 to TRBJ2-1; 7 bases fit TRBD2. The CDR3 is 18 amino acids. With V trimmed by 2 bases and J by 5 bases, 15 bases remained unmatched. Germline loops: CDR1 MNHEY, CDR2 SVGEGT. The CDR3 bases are TGTGCCAGCAGTTACGGGCAGGGAGGGCGAACTTCAGACAATGAGCAGTTCTTC. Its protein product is CASSYGQGGRTSDNEQFF.

The CDR3 sequence: CASSPFGVYSGNTIYF. CDR3 in DNA: TGTGCCAGCAGCCCGTTCGGGGTGTACTCTGGAAACACCATATATTTT. This chain connects TRBV3-1 (or the pseudogene TRBV3-2) to TRBJ1-3; D not resolved. Germline CDR1 is LGHDT and CDR2 is YNNKEL (reference sequence). Trimming pared 4 bases from V and 0 bases from J, leaving 13 bases between. The CDR3 loop spans 16 amino acids.

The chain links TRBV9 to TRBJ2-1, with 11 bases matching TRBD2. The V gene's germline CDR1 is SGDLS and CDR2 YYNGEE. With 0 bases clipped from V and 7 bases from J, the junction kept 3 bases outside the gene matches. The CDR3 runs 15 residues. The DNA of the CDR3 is TGTGCCAGCAGCGTAGATTTAGCGGGAGGGAATGAGCAGTTCTTC. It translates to CASSVDLAGGNEQFF.

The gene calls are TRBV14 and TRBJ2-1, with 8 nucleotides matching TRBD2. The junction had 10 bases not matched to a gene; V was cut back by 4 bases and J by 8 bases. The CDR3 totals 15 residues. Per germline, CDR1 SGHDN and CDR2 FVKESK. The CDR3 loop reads CASSLSGGPYYEQFF. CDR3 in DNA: TGTGCCAGCAGCCTCTCGGGGGGGCCTTACTATGAGCAGTTCTTC.

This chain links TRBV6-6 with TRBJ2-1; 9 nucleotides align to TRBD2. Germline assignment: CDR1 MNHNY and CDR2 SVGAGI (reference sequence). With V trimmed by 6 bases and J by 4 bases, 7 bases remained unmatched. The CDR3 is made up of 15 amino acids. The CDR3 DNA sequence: TGTGCCAGCAGCCCGCTAGCGGGGTCTTACAATGAGCAGTTCTTC. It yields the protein CASSPLAGSYNEQFF.

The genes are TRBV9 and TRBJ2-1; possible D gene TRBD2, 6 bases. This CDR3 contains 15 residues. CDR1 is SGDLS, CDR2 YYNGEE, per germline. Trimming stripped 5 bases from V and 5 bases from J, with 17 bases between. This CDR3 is CASSRTILGNNEQFF. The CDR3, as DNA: TGTGCCAGCAGTCGGACTATCCTGGGCAACAATGAGCAGTTCTTC.

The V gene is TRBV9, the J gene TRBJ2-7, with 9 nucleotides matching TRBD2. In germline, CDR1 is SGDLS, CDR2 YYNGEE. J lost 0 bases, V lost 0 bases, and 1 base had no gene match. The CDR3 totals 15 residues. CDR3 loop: CASSVETSGSYEQYF. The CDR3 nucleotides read TGTGCCAGCAGCGTAGAGACTAGCGGCTCCTACGAGCAGTACTTC.

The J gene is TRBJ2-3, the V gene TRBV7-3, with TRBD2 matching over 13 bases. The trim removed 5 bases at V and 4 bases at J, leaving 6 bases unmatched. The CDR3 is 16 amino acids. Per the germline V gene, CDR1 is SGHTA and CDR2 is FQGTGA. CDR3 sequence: CASSPGLAGVSDTQYF. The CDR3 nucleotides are TGTGCCAGCAGCCCTGGACTAGCGGGAGTTTCAGATACGCAGTATTTT.

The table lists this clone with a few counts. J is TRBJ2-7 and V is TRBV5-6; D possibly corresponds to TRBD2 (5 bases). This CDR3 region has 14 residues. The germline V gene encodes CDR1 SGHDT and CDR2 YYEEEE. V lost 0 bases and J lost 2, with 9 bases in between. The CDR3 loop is CASSLGEQTYEQYF. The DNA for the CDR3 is TGTGCCAGCAGCTTGGGGGAGCAGACCTACGAGCAGTACTTC.

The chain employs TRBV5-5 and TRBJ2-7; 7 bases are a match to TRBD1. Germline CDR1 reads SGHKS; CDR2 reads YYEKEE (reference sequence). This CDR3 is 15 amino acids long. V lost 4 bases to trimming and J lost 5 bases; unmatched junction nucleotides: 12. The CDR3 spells CASSPVAGGWNEQYF. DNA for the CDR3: TGTGCCAGCAGCCCGGTGGCAGGGGGATGGAACGAGCAGTACTTC.

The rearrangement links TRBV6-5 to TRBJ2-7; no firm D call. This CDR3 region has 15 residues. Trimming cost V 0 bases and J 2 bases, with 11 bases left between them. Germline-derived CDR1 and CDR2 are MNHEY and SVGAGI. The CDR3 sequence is CASSYSPSSAYEQYF. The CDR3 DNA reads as TGTGCCAGCAGTTACTCGCCTAGTTCTGCCTACGAGCAGTACTTC.

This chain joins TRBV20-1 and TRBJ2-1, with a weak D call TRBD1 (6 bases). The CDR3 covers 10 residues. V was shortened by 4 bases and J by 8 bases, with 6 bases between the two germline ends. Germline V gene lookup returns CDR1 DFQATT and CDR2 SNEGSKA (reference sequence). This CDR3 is CSATGDEQFF. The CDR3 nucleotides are TGCAGTGCTACAGGGGATGAGCAGTTCTTC.

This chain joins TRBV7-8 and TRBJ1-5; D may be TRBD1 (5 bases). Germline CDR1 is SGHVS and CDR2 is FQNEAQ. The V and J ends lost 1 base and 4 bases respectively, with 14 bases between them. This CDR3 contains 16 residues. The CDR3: CASSLVGRDGNQPQHF. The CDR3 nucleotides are TGTGCCAGCAGCTTAGTGGGGCGGGATGGGAATCAGCCCCAGCATTTT. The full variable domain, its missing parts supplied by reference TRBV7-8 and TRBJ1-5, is GAGVSQSPRYKVAKRGQDVALRCDPISGHVSLFWYQQALGQGPEFLTYFQNEAQLDKSGLPSDRFFAERPEGSVSTLKIQRTQQEDSAVYLCASSLVGRDGNQPQHFGDGTRLSIL.

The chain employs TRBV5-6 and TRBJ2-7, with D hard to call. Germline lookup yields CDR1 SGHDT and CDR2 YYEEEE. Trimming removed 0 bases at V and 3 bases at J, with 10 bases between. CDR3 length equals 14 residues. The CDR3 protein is CASSLGARYYEQYF. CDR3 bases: TGTGCCAGCAGCTTGGGTGCCAGATACTACGAGCAGTACTTC.

The CDR3 spells CASSLLRGLNGYTF. In DNA form, the CDR3 reads TGTGCCAGCAGTTTATTAAGAGGACTCAATGGCTACACCTTC. The rearrangement uses TRBV28 and TRBJ1-2; D uncertain. V lost 1 base to trimming and J lost 6 bases, with 12 bases between them. The germline V gene encodes CDR1 MDHEN and CDR2 SYDVKM. The length of the CDR3 is 14 residues.

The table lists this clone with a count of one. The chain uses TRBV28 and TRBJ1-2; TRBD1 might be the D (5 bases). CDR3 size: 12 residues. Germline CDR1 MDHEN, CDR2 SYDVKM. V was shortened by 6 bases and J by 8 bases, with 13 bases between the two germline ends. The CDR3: CASSWPQGGYTF. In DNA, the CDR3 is TGTGCCAGCAGCTGGCCCCAGGGCGGCTACACCTTC.

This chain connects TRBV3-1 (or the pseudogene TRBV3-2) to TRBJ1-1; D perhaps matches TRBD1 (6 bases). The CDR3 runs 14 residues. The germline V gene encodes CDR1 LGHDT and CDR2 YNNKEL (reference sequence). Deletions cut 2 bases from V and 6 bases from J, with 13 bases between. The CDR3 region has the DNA TGTGCCAGCAGCCAAACAGGGAAGTTGGCTGAAGCTTTCTTT. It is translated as CASSQTGKLAEAFF.

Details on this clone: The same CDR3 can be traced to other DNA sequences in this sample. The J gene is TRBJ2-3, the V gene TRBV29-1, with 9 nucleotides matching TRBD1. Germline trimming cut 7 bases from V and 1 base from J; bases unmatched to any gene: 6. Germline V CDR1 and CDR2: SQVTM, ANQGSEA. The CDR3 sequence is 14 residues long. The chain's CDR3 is CSAEGDRGTDTQYF. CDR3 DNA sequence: TGCAGCGCCGAGGGGGACAGGGGCACAGATACGCAGTATTTT.

CDR3 nucleotides: TGTGCCAGCTCGGAGGGTCGGACCCAGTACTTC. This sequence encodes CASSEGRTQYF. The chain is built from TRBV9 and TRBJ2-5; D might be TRBD2 (6 bases). V lost 7 bases and J 7 bases, leaving 11 bases between the germline ends. CDR3 length equals 11 residues. Per germline, CDR1 SGDLS and CDR2 YYNGEE.

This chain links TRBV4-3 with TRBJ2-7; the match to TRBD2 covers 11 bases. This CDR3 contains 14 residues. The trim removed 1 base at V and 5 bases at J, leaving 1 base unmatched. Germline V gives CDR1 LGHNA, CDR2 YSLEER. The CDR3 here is CASSQGLAGNEQYF. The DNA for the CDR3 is TGCGCCAGCAGCCAAGGACTAGCGGGGAACGAGCAGTACTTC.